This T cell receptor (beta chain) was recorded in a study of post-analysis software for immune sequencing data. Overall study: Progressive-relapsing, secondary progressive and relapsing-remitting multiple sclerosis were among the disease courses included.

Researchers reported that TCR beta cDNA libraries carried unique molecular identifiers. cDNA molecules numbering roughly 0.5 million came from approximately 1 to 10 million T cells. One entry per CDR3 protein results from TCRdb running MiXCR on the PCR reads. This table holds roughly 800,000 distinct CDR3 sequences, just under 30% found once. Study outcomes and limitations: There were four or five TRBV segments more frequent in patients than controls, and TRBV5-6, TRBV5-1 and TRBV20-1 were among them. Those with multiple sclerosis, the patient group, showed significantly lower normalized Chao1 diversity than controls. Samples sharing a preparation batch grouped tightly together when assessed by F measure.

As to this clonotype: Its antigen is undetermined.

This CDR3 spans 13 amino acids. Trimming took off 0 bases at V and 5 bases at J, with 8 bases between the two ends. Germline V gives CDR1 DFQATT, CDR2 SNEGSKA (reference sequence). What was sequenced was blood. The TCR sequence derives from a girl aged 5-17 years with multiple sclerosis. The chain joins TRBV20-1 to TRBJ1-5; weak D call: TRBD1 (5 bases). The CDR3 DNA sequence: TGCAGTGCTAGAGATCAAGGGGATCAGCCCCAGCATTTT. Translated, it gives CSARDQGDQPQHF.